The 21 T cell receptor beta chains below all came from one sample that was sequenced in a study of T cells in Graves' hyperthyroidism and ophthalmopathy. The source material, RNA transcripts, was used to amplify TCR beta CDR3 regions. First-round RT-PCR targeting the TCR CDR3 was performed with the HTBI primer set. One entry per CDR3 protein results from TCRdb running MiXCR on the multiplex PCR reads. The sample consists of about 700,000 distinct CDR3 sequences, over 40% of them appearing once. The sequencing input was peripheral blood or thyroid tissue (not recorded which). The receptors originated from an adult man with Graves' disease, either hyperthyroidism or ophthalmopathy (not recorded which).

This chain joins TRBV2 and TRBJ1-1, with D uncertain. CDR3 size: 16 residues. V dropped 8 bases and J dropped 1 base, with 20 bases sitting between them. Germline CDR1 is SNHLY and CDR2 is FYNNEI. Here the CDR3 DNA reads TGTGCCAGCTCACCACTGGCAGACTCTCCGAACACTGAAGCTTTCTTT. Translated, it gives CASSPLADSPNTEAFF.

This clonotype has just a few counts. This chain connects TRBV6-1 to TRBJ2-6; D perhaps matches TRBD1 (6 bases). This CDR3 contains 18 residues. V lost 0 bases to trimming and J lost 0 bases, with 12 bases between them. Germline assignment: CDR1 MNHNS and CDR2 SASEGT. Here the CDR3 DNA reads TGTGCCAGCAGTGAAGCACCAGGGGCTCACTCTGGGGCCAACGTCCTGACTTTC. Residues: CASSEAPGAHSGANVLTF.

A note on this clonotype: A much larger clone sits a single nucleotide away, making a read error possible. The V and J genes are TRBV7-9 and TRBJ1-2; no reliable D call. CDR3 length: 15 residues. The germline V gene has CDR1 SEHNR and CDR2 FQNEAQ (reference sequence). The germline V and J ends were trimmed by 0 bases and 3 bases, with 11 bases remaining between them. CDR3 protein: CASSLAGTAYYGYTF. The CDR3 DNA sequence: TGTGCCAGCAGCTTAGCCGGTACCGCTTACTATGGCTACACCTTC.

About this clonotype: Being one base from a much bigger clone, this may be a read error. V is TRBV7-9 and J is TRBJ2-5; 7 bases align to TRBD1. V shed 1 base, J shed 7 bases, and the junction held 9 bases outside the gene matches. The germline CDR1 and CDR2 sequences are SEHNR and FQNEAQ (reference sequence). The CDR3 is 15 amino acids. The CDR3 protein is CASSLGSSAGGTQYF. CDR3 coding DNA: TGTGCCAGCAGCTTAGGGTCCTCAGCAGGGGGGACCCAGTACTTC.

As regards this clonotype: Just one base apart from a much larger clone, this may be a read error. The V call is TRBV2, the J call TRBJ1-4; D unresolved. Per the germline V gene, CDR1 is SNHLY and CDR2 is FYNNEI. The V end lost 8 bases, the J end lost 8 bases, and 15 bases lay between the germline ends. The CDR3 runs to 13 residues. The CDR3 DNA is TGTGCCAGCTCGGGCAGTCATGAAGAAAAACTGTTTTTT. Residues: CASSGSHEEKLFF.

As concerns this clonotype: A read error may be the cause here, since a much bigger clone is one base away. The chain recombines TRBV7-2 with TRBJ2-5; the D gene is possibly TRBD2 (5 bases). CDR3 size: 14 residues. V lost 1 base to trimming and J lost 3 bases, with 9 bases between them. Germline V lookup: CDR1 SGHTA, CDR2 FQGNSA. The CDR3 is CASSLEPGKETQYF. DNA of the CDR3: TGTGCCAGCAGCTTAGAGCCCGGGAAAGAGACCCAGTACTTC. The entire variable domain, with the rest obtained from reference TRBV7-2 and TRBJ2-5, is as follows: GAGVSQSPSNKVTEKGKDVELRCDPISGHTALYWYRQSLGQGLEFLIYFQGNSAPDKSGLPSDRFSAERTGGSVSTLTIQRTQQEDSAVYLCASSLEPGKETQYFGPGTRLLVL.

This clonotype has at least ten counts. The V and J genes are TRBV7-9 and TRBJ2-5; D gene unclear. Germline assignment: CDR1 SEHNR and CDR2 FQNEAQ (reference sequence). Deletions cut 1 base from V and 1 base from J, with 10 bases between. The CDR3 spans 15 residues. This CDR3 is CASSLGRSTQETQYF. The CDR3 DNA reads TGTGCCAGCAGCTTAGGTCGGTCGACCCAAGAGACCCAGTACTTC.

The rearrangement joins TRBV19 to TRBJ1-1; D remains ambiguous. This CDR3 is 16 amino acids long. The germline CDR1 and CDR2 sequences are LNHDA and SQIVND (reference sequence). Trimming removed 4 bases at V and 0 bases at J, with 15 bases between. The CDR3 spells CASSSTQKWLNTEAFF. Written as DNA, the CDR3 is TGTGCCAGTAGTAGCACGCAGAAATGGCTGAACACTGAAGCTTTCTTT.

The DNA for the CDR3 is TGTGCCACCGCGACAGGGTCCGGGGCCAACGTCCTGACTTTC. Its protein product is CATATGSGANVLTF. This chain uses TRBV19 with TRBJ2-6, with TRBD1 matching over 7 bases. V lost 10 bases and J lost 4; bases outside the gene matches: 7. Germline lookup yields CDR1 LNHDA and CDR2 SQIVND (reference sequence). The CDR3 has 14 amino acids.

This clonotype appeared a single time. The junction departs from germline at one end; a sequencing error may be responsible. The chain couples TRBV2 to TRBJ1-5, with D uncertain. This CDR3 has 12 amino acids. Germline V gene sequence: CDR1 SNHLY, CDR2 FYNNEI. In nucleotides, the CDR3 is TGTGCCAGCAAGGGTAGCAATCGGCCCCAGCATTTT. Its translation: CASKGSNRPQHF.

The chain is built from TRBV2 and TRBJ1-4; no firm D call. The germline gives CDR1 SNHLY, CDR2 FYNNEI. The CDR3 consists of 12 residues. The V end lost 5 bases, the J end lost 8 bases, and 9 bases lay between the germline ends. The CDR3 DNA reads TGTGCCAGCAGTTACTCGGCCGAAAAACTGTTTTTT. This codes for CASSYSAEKLFF.

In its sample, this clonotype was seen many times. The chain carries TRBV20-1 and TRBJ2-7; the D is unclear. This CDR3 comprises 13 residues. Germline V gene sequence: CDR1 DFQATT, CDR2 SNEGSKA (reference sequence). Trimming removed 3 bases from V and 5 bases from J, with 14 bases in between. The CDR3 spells CSARRQPYDEQYF. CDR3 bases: TGCAGTGCTAGGAGGCAGCCTTACGACGAGCAGTACTTC.

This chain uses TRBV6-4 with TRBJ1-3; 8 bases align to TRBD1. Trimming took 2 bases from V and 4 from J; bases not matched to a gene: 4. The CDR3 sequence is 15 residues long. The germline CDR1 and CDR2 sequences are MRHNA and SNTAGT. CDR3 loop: CASSDTAGGGNTIYF. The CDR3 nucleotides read TGTGCCAGCAGTGACACAGCAGGGGGCGGAAACACCATATATTTT.

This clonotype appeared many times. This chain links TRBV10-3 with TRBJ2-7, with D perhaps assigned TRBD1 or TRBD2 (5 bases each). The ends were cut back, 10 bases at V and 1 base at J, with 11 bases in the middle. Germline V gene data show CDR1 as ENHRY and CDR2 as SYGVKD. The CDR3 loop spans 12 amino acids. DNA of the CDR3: TGTGCCACCGGGGCCAGTTCCTACGAGCAGTACTTC. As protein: CATGASSYEQYF.

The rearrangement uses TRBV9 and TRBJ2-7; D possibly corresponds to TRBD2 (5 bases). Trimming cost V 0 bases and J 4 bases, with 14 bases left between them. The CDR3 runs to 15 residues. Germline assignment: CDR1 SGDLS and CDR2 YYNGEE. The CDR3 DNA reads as TGTGCCAGCAGCGTAGCCGGGGAAACCCTTTACGAGCAGTACTTC. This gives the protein CASSVAGETLYEQYF. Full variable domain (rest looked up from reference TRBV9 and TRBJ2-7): DSGVTQTPKHLITATGQRVTLRCSPRSGDLSVYWYQQSLDQGLQFLIQYYNGEERAKGNILERFSAQQFPDLHSELNLSSLELGDSALYFCASSVAGETLYEQYFGPGTRLTVT.

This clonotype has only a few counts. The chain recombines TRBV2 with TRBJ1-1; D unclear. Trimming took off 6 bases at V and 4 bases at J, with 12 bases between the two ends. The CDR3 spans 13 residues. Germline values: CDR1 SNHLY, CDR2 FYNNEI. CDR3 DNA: TGTGCCAGCAGAAAGGGAGGCACCACTGAAGCTTTCTTT. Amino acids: CASRKGGTTEAFF. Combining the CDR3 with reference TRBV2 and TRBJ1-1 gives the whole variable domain EPEVTQTPSHQVTQMGQEVILRCVPISNHLYFYWYRQILGQKVEFLVSFYNNEISEKSEIFDDQFSVERPDGSNFTLKIRSTKLEDSAMYFCASRKGGTTEAFFGQGTRLTVV.

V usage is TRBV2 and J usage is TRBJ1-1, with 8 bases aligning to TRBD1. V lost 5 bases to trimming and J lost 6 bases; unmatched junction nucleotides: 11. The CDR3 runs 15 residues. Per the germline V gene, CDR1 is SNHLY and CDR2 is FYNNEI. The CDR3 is CASSSTGGGIAEAFF. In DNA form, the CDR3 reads TGTGCCAGCAGTTCCACAGGGGGTGGGATCGCTGAAGCTTTCTTT.

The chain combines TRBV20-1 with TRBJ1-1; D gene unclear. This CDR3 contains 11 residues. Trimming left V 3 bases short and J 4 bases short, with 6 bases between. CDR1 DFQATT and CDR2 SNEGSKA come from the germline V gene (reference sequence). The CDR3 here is CSARIRTEAFF. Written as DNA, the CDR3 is TGCAGTGCTAGGATACGCACTGAAGCTTTCTTT.

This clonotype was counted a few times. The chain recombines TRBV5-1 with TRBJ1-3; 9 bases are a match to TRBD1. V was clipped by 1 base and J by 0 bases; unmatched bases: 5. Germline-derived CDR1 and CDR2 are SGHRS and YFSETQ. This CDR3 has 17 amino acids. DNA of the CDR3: TGCGCCAGCAGCTTGCTGGGACAGGGCAGCTCTGGAAACACCATATATTTT. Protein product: CASSLLGQGSSGNTIYF.

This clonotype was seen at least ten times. In DNA, the CDR3 is TGTGCCATCAGTAGTAATTCGTACAGCCAGCATTTT. Translated: CAISSNSYSQHF. V gene TRBV10-3 combines with J gene TRBJ1-5; no clear D gene. The CDR3 length is 12 residues. Deletions cut 5 bases from V and 12 bases from J, with 14 bases between. CDR1 is ENHRY and CDR2 is SYGVKD in the germline V gene.

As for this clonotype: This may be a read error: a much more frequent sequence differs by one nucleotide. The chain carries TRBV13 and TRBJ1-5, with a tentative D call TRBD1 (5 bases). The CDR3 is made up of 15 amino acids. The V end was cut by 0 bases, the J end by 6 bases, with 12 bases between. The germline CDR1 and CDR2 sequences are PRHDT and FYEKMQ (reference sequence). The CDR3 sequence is CASSLGREEGQPQHF. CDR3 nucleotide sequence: TGTGCCAGCAGCTTAGGCAGGGAAGAGGGTCAGCCCCAGCATTTT.